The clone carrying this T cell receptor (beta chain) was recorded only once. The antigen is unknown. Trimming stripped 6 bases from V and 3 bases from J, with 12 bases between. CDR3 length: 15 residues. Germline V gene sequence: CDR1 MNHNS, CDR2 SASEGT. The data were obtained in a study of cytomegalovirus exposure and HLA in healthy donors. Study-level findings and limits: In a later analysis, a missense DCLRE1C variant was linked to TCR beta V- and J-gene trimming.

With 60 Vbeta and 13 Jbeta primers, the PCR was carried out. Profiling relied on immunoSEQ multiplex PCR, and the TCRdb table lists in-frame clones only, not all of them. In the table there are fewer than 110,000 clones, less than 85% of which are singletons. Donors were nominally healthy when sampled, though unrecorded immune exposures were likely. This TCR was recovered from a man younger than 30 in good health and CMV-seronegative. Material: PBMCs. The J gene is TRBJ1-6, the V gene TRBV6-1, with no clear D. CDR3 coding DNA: TGTGCCAGCAGAACTAAGACGGACTATAATTCACCCCTCCACTTT. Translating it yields CASRTKTDYNSPLHF.